One TCR beta chain is described in this entry. Antigen: not known. The sample is drawn from a study of early stage breast cancer tumors. Overall study: Around 10-fold was the mean read coverage per sample.

The study's findings and limits: Functional markers like CD4, CD8 and FOXP3 were missed in bulk sequencing. Most shared enriched TCRB sequences were commonly generated ones.

Sequencing was performed with immunoSEQ multiplex PCR; in TCRdb, only in-frame clones are kept and a portion is missing. The repertoire holds around 20,000 clones, with around 88% as singletons. This receptor was identified in a person aged 65-85 years with breast cancer. The sequenced material came from blood.

The CDR3 loop is CSVEGGRDTQYF. DNA of the CDR3: TGCAGCGTTGAAGGGGGGCGGGATACGCAGTATTTT. The chain combines TRBV29-1 with TRBJ2-3; possibly TRBD1 for D (6 bases). The ends were cut back, 1 base at V and 6 bases at J, with 8 bases in the middle. This CDR3 spans 12 amino acids. Germline CDR1 SQVTM, CDR2 ANQGSEA.